This T cell receptor beta chain was obtained from a study of shared clonotypes between healthy human individuals. TCRdb keeps only in-frame clones here, not all; method: immunoSEQ multiplex PCR. The sample includes about 100,000 clones, about 71% of them seen just once. Germline V lookup: CDR1 LGHNA, CDR2 YNFKEQ. J lost 4 bases, V lost 1 base, and 11 bases had no gene match. This CDR3 has 18 residues. The material sequenced was memory CD8+ T cells sorted from blood. The subset is: CD45RO+ cells pooled with CCR7-negative TemRA cells. The J gene is TRBJ2-1, the V gene TRBV4-2, with TRBD2 identical over 9 bases. The TCR was taken from a woman aged 30 to 39 in good health. In DNA, the CDR3 is TGTGCCAGCAGCCAAGTCCTCAACGGCGGGAGGGTGTACAATGAGCAGTTCTTC. Encoded protein: CASSQVLNGGRVYNEQFF.